This T cell receptor beta chain was captured by sequencing in a study of PD-1 blockade in classical Hodgkin lymphoma (dated by TCRdb to the early 2020s). Describing the broader study: Nivolumab dosing was 3 mg/kg intravenously every 2 weeks, continuing until either disease progression or unacceptable toxicity. To define a peripheral blood immune signature of response to PD-1 blockade in classical Hodgkin lymphoma, the study combined TCR beta sequencing with CyTOF. What the work shows at the level of the full study, not this receptor alone: Baseline diversity similar to that of newly diagnosed patients was observed in trial patients achieving complete response, whereas significantly lower diversity was observed in partial responders and progressors. The study was limited to a single clinical trial cohort, and causes of repertoire differences, possibly disease activity or prior therapy, remained undefined. Lower diversity was observed in patients in whom nivolumab was started less than 1 year after ASCT, and these patients were excluded from later analyses so that confounding by immune reconstitution would be avoided. By C4D1, a significant rise was seen in CD4+ TCR diversity but not in CD8+ TCR diversity (p=0.0027 vs p=0.16), and the rise was most apparent among complete responders (p=0.02). Baseline TCR diversity was reported to be lower in newly diagnosed patients than in healthy donors and to be lower still in relapsed/refractory patients.

On this clone: Its binding antigen is unknown. Base qualities are missing; no much larger clone stands one base away.

The time point label, as the study defines it: cycle 2 day 1 (C2D1) of nivolumab. All trial patients had relapsed after autologous stem cell transplantation, with cohorts A, B and C differing in prior brentuximab vedotin exposure. A total of 56 patients with relapsed/refractory classical Hodgkin lymphoma made up the trial cohort, and each patient's best overall response was complete response, partial response or progressive disease. Single-agent nivolumab was administered to trial patients in the multi-cohort phase II CheckMate 205 trial. Best overall response was determined by an independent review committee according to the 2007 International Working Group response criteria. PBMCs from the trial were collected at three points: immediately before nivolumab initiation (C1D1), and during therapy at cycle 2 day 1 and cycle 4 day 1. Peripheral blood was collected in 8 mL Vacutainer Cell Preparation Tubes, from which PBMCs were isolated by centrifugation and then cryopreserved.

Reading from cysteine to phenylalanine, the CDR3 counts 14 amino acids. Of all the DNA, just the CDR3 is kept, 42 bases in frame from base 1. CDR1 and CDR2 were assigned from the germline V gene as MNHEY and SVGAGI. V ends up 6 bases short and J 5 bases short, with an unmatched junction base count of 7. The Qiagen DNeasy kit was used to extract genomic DNA from unsorted PBMCs and from the negatively selected CD4+ and CD8+ fractions. Amplification of TCR beta CDR3 regions was done by immunoSEQ multiplex PCR with primers that anneal to V and J segments. A synthetic immune receptor repertoire was used to minimize amplification bias, and remaining bias was computationally removed after sequencing. The authors' pipeline ran thus. Custom Python scripts were used to quantify repertoire diversity as the Shannon entropy index. Unsorted, CD4+ and CD8+ repertoires were analyzed separately, except for combined analyses in which CD4+ and CD8+ sequences were merged in silico. Clonal expansion was defined as at least a 2-fold frequency increase after treatment relative to C1D1, with a pseudocount of 0.5 for undetected baseline clones. Singleton clones were defined as clones with 0 or 1 copy at C1D1, and non-singleton clones were defined as clones with 2 or more copies. Clones expanded in unsorted samples were assigned a CD4+, CD8+ or unknown annotation through matching of protein sequences in sorted samples from the same patient. Diversity changes from C1D1 to C4D1 were tested in paired samples using Wilcoxon tests. Here the immuneACCESS table is served through TCRdb, limited to in-frame sequences with V and J called. Missing clones are a known gap in these copies; in checked studies unresolved V genes cover under half, and the rest lacks a known reason. The D gene and trimming were derived from the DNA, and the V and J assignments and clone size from that table. In this sample the table shows approximately 99,000 clones, about nine tenths of which occur a single time. 15% to 20% of the sample belongs to the ten largest clones.

Recombination connected TRBV6-5 to TRBJ1-5; TRBD1 agrees with 7 junctional bases. The specimen was peripheral blood mononuclear cells (PBMCs), collected before the second cycle of nivolumab. The receptor was derived from a human donor with classical Hodgkin lymphoma. The DNA is as follows: TGTGCCAGCAGGAGACAGGGAGGGGATCAGCCCCAGCATTTT. Its protein reads: CASRRQGGDQPQHF.